Sequencing of this T cell receptor (beta chain) was carried out in a study of blood T cell repertoires in COVID-19. Study-level background: The origin of the acute and convalescent COVID-19 samples was the United States, Italy and Spain. PBMCs, B-cell-depleted T cells, or T cells provided the cDNA or gDNA that made up the material.

As handled by the study authors: It was from reference gene primer amplification that nucleated cell counts were estimated. Clones were sequenced by immunoSEQ multiplex PCR, and TCRdb holds only the in-frame ones, with some missing. The V and J calls and clone size are taken from that table; D and trimming were inferred from the DNA. The sample lists under 300,000 clones, about 85% occurring once. The trim removed 6 bases at V and 2 bases at J, leaving 12 bases unmatched. CDR3 size: 16 residues. Per germline, CDR1 SGHRS and CDR2 YFSETQ. Sequenced material: peripheral blood. V usage is TRBV5-1 and J usage is TRBJ2-3; 7 bases line up with TRBD2. The receptor was isolated from a man aged 30 to 45 who had recovered from COVID-19. The CDR3 DNA reads TGCGCCAGCATCCCTGGGGGGGGGTCCAACACAGATACGCAGTATTTT. This gives the protein CASIPGGGSNTDTQYF. Full variable domain (rest looked up from reference TRBV5-1 and TRBJ2-3): KAGVTQTPRYLIKTRGQQVTLSCSPISGHRSVSWYQQTPGQGLQFLFEYFSETQRNKGNFPGRFSGRQFSNSRSEMNVSTLELGDSALYLCASIPGGGSNTDTQYFGPGTRLTVL.